The text below deals with one T cell receptor beta chain. Original data processing: Researchers report that nucleated cell counts were estimated from reference gene primer amplification. Method: immunoSEQ multiplex PCR; TCRdb's copy keeps in-frame clones and lacks some. That table gives V, J and clone size, and the DNA gave D and trimming. The profile covers around 100,000 clones, with about nine tenths appearing a single time and 4.5% to 5% taken by the ten largest. The data are from a study of blood T cell repertoires in COVID-19. In the study overall: Collection of acute and convalescent COVID-19 samples took place in the United States, Italy and Spain. PBMCs, B-cell-depleted T cells, or T cells were the source of the cDNA or gDNA that made up the material.

The V end was cut by 1 base, the J end by 1 base, with 10 bases between. CDR3 length: 16 residues. Germline CDR1 and CDR2: SGHTA and FQGNSA. The TCR comes from a woman over 75 with acute or convalescent COVID-19. The chain couples TRBV7-2 to TRBJ2-2; D might be TRBD2 (6 bases). Sequencing was performed on peripheral blood. The CDR3 DNA follows: TGTGCCAGCAGCTTAGTGGCGGGGCTGAACACCGGGGAGCTGTTTTTT. Its translation: CASSLVAGLNTGELFF.